This TCR beta chain originates from a study of monozygotic twins with cystic fibrosis. Worth noting for this clone: What it binds is not known.

The CDR3 is made up of 14 amino acids. Germline trimming cut 1 base from V and 3 bases from J; bases unmatched to any gene: 2. Germline assignment: CDR1 SEHNR and CDR2 FQNEAQ (reference sequence). Libraries were prepared by immunoSEQ multiplex PCR; TCRdb keeps only in-frame clonotypes and omits some of them. The repertoire includes about 35,000 clones, over 60% of them detected once, and around 0.8% sits in the top ten. Notes on the study in general: Nucleotide-identical clonotype sharing was significantly higher within monozygotic CF twin pairs than between unrelated CF individuals. Co-twins had the most similar V usage for 13 of 16 pairs, J for 8.

This receptor was taken from a girl between 5 and 17 years old with cystic fibrosis. The chain links TRBV7-9 to TRBJ1-1; 7 bases line up with TRBD1. Sequenced input: blood. The CDR3 protein is CASSLVTGDTEAFF. CDR3 in DNA: TGTGCCAGCAGCTTAGTTACAGGGGACACTGAAGCTTTCTTT.